These 30 T cell receptor beta chains were all obtained from the same sample, sequenced in a study of blood T cell repertoires in COVID-19. Profiling relied on immunoSEQ multiplex PCR, and the TCRdb table lists in-frame clones only, not all of them. The profile shows fewer than 300,000 clones, 88% of them singletons. Sequencing was done on a sample of peripheral blood. All receptors derive from a woman in her twenties or thirties with acute or convalescent COVID-19.

This chain uses TRBV6-5 with TRBJ2-7; 7 nucleotides agree with TRBD2. CDR3 length equals 14 residues. V dropped 10 bases and J dropped 6; count of bases not matched to a gene: 15. CDR1 and CDR2 from the germline V gene are MNHEY and SVGAGI. The CDR3 protein is CANLQRGPHREQYF. The DNA of the CDR3 is TGTGCCAACCTTCAGCGGGGTCCCCATCGCGAGCAGTACTTC.

The gene calls are TRBV19 and TRBJ2-1, with 13 bases fitting TRBD2. The germline CDR1 and CDR2 sequences are LNHDA and SQIVND (reference sequence). The CDR3 length is 17 residues. V dropped 6 bases and J dropped 3; count of bases not matched to a gene: 8. This CDR3 reads CASSPRLAGGYYNEQFF. The CDR3 DNA is TGTGCCAGTAGCCCACGACTAGCGGGAGGTTACTACAATGAGCAGTTCTTC. Together with reference TRBV19 and TRBJ2-1, the CDR3 gives the full variable domain: DGGITQSPKYLFRKEGQNVTLSCEQNLNHDAMYWYRQDPGQGLRLIYYSQIVNDFQKGDIAEGYSVSREKKESFPLTVTSAQKNPTAFYLCASSPRLAGGYYNEQFFGPGTRLTVL.

The chain employs TRBV7-2 and TRBJ2-7, with a tentative D call TRBD2 (6 bases). Deletions cut 5 bases from V and 7 bases from J, with 18 bases between. This CDR3 has 14 residues. The V gene's germline CDR1 is SGHTA and CDR2 FQGNSA. CDR3 loop: CASSLRGAIEEQYF. The CDR3 nucleotides read TGTGCCAGCAGCCTCCGCGGGGCCATTGAAGAGCAGTACTTC.

J is TRBJ2-6 and V is TRBV18, with D hard to call. The germline V gene has CDR1 KGHSH and CDR2 LQKENI. The CDR3 runs 15 residues. V was trimmed by 7 bases and J by 1 base, leaving 11 bases between them. In DNA, the CDR3 is TGTGCCAGCTTTGATACACCGTCTGGGGCCAACGTCCTGACTTTC. This encodes CASFDTPSGANVLTF. The entire variable domain, with the rest obtained from reference TRBV18 and TRBJ2-6, is as follows: NAGVMQNPRHLVRRRGQEARLRCSPMKGHSHVYWYRQLPEEGLKFMVYLQKENIIDESGMPKERFSAEFPKEGPSILRIQQVVRGDSAAYFCASFDTPSGANVLTFGAGSRLTVL.

The CDR3 sequence: CASSSRGLETQYF. DNA for the CDR3: TGTGCCAGCAGCTCCAGGGGGCTCGAGACCCAGTACTTC. V is TRBV7-9 and J is TRBJ2-5; 8 bases are shared with TRBD1. The CDR3 runs to 13 residues. Per germline, CDR1 SEHNR and CDR2 FQNEAQ (reference sequence). V gave up 4 bases and J gave up 5 bases; unmatched junction bases: 3.

The V and J genes are TRBV7-2 and TRBJ2-2, with TRBD2 matching 8 bases. Unmatched junction bases numbered 8, after V lost 4 bases and J lost 4 bases. Germline V gives CDR1 SGHTA, CDR2 FQGNSA. CDR3 length equals 16 residues. DNA of the CDR3: TGTGCCAGCAGCTCCCCGGGGGGGGGCGGCACCGGGGAGCTGTTTTTT. Encoded protein: CASSSPGGGGTGELFF.

V gene TRBV5-6 combines with J gene TRBJ2-2, with 11 bases aligning to TRBD2. The CDR3 has 17 residues. Unmatched junction bases numbered 10, after V lost 5 bases and J lost 4 bases. The V gene's germline CDR1 is SGHDT and CDR2 YYEEEE. CDR3 bases: TGTGCCAGCAGATATGGGCCCGGGACTAGCGGCACCGGGGAGCTGTTTTTT. This gives the protein CASRYGPGTSGTGELFF.

This chain joins TRBV6-6 and TRBJ1-3, with 8 bases that match TRBD1. J lost 0 bases, V lost 5 bases, and 12 bases had no gene match. The CDR3 has 18 amino acids. The germline CDR1 and CDR2 sequences are MNHNY and SVGAGI (reference sequence). Written as DNA, the CDR3 is TGTGCCAGCAGTCAACTCAGGGGGGACAGGTCCTCTGGAAACACCATATATTTT. Translated, it gives CASSQLRGDRSSGNTIYF.

V and J are TRBV25-1 and TRBJ2-7; D is ambiguous. The CDR3 covers 11 residues. Trimming pared 0 bases from V and 7 bases from J, leaving 4 bases between. CDR1 and CDR2 from the germline V gene are MGHDK and SYGVNS. CDR3 loop: CASSEYGEQYF. Written as DNA, the CDR3 is TGTGCCAGCAGTGAATACGGGGAGCAGTACTTC.

The chain links TRBV5-1 to TRBJ2-7; 7 bases are shared with TRBD2. Per germline, CDR1 SGHRS and CDR2 YFSETQ. V dropped 0 bases and J dropped 2; count of bases not matched to a gene: 11. This CDR3 has 17 residues. The CDR3 DNA reads as TGCGCCAGCAGCTTGGTTGGCGGAAGCGGGGCCACCTACGAGCAGTACTTC. This sequence encodes CASSLVGGSGATYEQYF.

This chain connects TRBV18 to TRBJ1-3, with D hard to call. Trimming removed 6 bases from V and 0 bases from J, with 12 bases in between. The CDR3 extends over 15 amino acids. CDR1 and CDR2 (germline): KGHSH, LQKENI. CDR3 nucleotides: TGTGCCAGCTCGCCTCTAGGAGACTCTGGAAACACCATATATTTT. Protein: CASSPLGDSGNTIYF.

The CDR3 sequence: CASSGDLEETQYF. The DNA of the CDR3 is TGTGCCAGTAGTGGGGACTTAGAAGAGACCCAGTACTTC. The chain has TRBV19 and TRBJ2-5; TRBD2 might be the D (6 bases). V lost 5 bases to trimming and J lost 3 bases, with 10 bases between them. Per the germline V gene, CDR1 is LNHDA and CDR2 is SQIVND (reference sequence). CDR3 size: 13 residues.

This rearrangement joins TRBV6-2 or TRBV6-3 to TRBJ2-3, with D possibly being TRBD2 (6 bases). The CDR3 is 16 residues long. Germline V CDR1 and CDR2: MNHEY, SVGEGT. The V end lost 2 bases, the J end lost 0 bases, and 12 bases lay between the germline ends. The CDR3 region is CASSYRGDFSTDTQYF. DNA of the CDR3: TGTGCCAGCAGTTACAGAGGGGACTTCAGCACAGATACGCAGTATTTT.

This chain connects TRBV29-1 to TRBJ2-3; D is unclear. The CDR3 consists of 14 residues. CDR1 and CDR2 (germline): SQVTM, ANQGSEA. V was pared by 4 bases and J by 3 bases, with 14 bases between. The CDR3 DNA reads as TGCAGCGTTGCAAGTCAGGTCCTTACAGATACGCAGTATTTT. The encoded protein is CSVASQVLTDTQYF.

For this clone: An end of the junction does not agree with germline; a read error may underlie this. This chain links TRBV11-3 with TRBJ2-2; no clear D gene. From germline, CDR1 is SGHNT and CDR2 YENEEA. This CDR3 has 12 amino acids. CDR3 DNA: TGTGCCAGCAGCCCAGACACTGGGGAGCTGTTTTTT. As protein: CASSPDTGELFF.

The chain couples TRBV6-5 to TRBJ1-1; D unclear. Germline CDR1 reads MNHEY; CDR2 reads SVGAGI. This CDR3 has 13 residues. V was pared by 1 base and J by 5 bases, with 8 bases between. The DNA of the CDR3 is TGTGCCAGCAGTTACTGGAAGGAGACTGAAGCTTTCTTT. It encodes CASSYWKETEAFF.

This clone has a single count. The chain is built from TRBV2 and TRBJ2-4, with 9 bases identical to TRBD1. V trimming: 10 bases; J trimming: 3 bases; junction bases outside the gene matches: 10. The CDR3 contains 15 residues. Germline V gene sequence: CDR1 SNHLY, CDR2 FYNNEI. The CDR3 nucleotides read TGTGCCATCAAACAGGGGGCGTTGGACAAAAACATTCAGTACTTC. Encoded protein: CAIKQGALDKNIQYF.

The CDR3 loop reads CASSQGQGKGAEKLFF. The DNA of the CDR3 is TGCGCCAGCAGCCAGGGACAGGGGAAAGGAGCCGAAAAACTGTTTTTT. V and J are TRBV4-1 and TRBJ1-4; 10 nucleotides align to TRBD1. Germline assignment: CDR1 MGHRA and CDR2 YSYEKL. V gave up 3 bases and J gave up 8 bases; unmatched junction bases: 9. CDR3 length: 16 residues.

This clone is a singleton in its sample. This rearrangement joins TRBV7-9 to TRBJ1-2, with D possibly matching TRBD1 (6 bases). CDR1 and CDR2 (germline): SEHNR, FQNEAQ (reference sequence). V was cut by 5 bases and J by 5 bases, with 18 bases left in between. There are 15 residues in the CDR3. DNA of the CDR3: TGTGCCAGCAGCGGGCGACAACAGGGATATTATGGCTACACCTTC. The encoded protein is CASSGRQQGYYGYTF.

The chain couples TRBV7-9 to TRBJ2-1; 8 bases line up with TRBD2. V gave up 5 bases and J gave up 0 bases; unmatched junction bases: 6. The CDR3 is 16 residues long. Germline V lookup: CDR1 SEHNR, CDR2 FQNEAQ (reference sequence). This CDR3 is CASSPGLVGSYNEQFF. CDR3 bases: TGTGCCAGCAGCCCGGGACTAGTAGGCTCCTACAATGAGCAGTTCTTC.

The V gene is TRBV19, the J gene TRBJ1-5, with D perhaps matching TRBD1 (5 bases). The CDR3 is 14 residues long. Germline V CDR1 and CDR2: LNHDA, SQIVND (reference sequence). Trimming took 7 bases from V and 11 from J, leaving 21 bases between them. In DNA form, the CDR3 reads TGTGCCAGTACTTCCAGCTGGGCAGGGTTGTCCCAGCATTTT. Translation: CASTSSWAGLSQHF. Full variable domain (outside the CDR3, taken from reference TRBV19 and TRBJ1-5): DGGITQSPKYLFRKEGQNVTLSCEQNLNHDAMYWYRQDPGQGLRLIYYSQIVNDFQKGDIAEGYSVSREKKESFPLTVTSAQKNPTAFYLCASTSSWAGLSQHFGDGTRLSIL.

The CDR3 region is CASRLGGGAPYEQYF. CDR3 nucleotide sequence: TGTGCCAGCAGGTTGGGGGGAGGGGCACCTTACGAGCAGTACTTC. The chain uses TRBV2 and TRBJ2-7, with 7 bases that match TRBD2. Germline CDR1 reads SNHLY; CDR2 reads FYNNEI. J lost 4 bases, V lost 6 bases, and 12 bases had no gene match. CDR3 length: 15 amino acids.

This chain joins TRBV4-2 and TRBJ2-3; 11 nucleotides agree with TRBD2. V lost 0 bases and J lost 3; bases outside the gene matches: 5. Germline values: CDR1 LGHNA, CDR2 YNFKEQ. This CDR3 spans 17 amino acids. The CDR3: CASSQEVRTSGTDTQYF. The CDR3 nucleotides are TGTGCCAGCAGCCAAGAAGTACGGACTAGCGGGACAGATACGCAGTATTTT.

The genes are TRBV27 and TRBJ2-7, with TRBD1 identical over 9 bases. V lost 5 bases, J lost 3 bases, and 5 bases stayed unmatched. Germline assignment: CDR1 MNHEY and CDR2 SMNVEV (reference sequence). The CDR3 is 14 residues long. The CDR3 DNA reads TGTGCCAGCAGTACCGGGACAGGGCGCTACGAGCAGTACTTC. Amino acids: CASSTGTGRYEQYF.

This chain links TRBV6-4 with TRBJ1-6, with TRBD1 matching 7 bases. Germline V CDR1 and CDR2: MRHNA, SNTAGT. V was pared by 8 bases and J by 1 base, with 20 bases of the junction left unmatched. The CDR3 is 20 residues long. The CDR3 sequence is CASEGAVARALGSYNSPLHF. The CDR3 bases are TGTGCCAGCGAGGGGGCGGTAGCCAGGGCTCTAGGGTCCTATAATTCACCCCTCCACTTT.

The CDR3 nucleotides read TGTGCCAGCAGTTTAGCAAATTCACCCCTCCACTTT. Its translation is CASSLANSPLHF. V gene TRBV6-5 combines with J gene TRBJ1-6; no clear D. Trimming left V 4 bases short and J 7 bases short, with 5 bases between. Germline CDR1 is MNHEY and CDR2 is SVGAGI. The CDR3 is 12 residues long.

J is TRBJ2-2 and V is TRBV18, with 12 bases fitting TRBD2. This CDR3 is built from 15 residues. Germline CDR1 is KGHSH and CDR2 is LQKENI. J gave up 1 base and V 6 bases, and 0 bases lay outside the gene matches. The CDR3 DNA reads TGTGCCAGCTCGACTAGCGGGGGGAACACCGGGGAGCTGTTTTTT. Amino acids: CASSTSGGNTGELFF.

The CDR3 spells CASSIAGVADTQYF. CDR3 sequence (DNA): TGCGCCAGCAGCATAGCGGGAGTCGCAGATACGCAGTATTTT. V gene TRBV5-1 combines with J gene TRBJ2-3, with 9 bases aligning to TRBD2. This CDR3 has 14 residues. V was clipped by 4 bases and J by 4 bases; unmatched bases: 4. Germline lookup yields CDR1 SGHRS and CDR2 YFSETQ. Complete variable domain (other parts from reference TRBV5-1 and TRBJ2-3): KAGVTQTPRYLIKTRGQQVTLSCSPISGHRSVSWYQQTPGQGLQFLFEYFSETQRNKGNFPGRFSGRQFSNSRSEMNVSTLELGDSALYLCASSIAGVADTQYFGPGTRLTVL.

The rearrangement links TRBV28 to TRBJ2-7; 11 bases fit TRBD1. Germline CDR1 MDHEN, CDR2 SYDVKM. The CDR3 consists of 15 residues. V trimming: 6 bases; J trimming: 2 bases; junction bases outside the gene matches: 6. The CDR3 protein is CASRQGQGGPYEQYF. CDR3 bases: TGTGCCAGCAGACAGGGACAGGGGGGCCCCTACGAGCAGTACTTC.

J is TRBJ1-1 and V is TRBV6-2 or TRBV6-3; TRBD1 might be the D (5 bases). The germline CDR1 and CDR2 sequences are MNHEY and SVGEGT. The CDR3 is made up of 16 amino acids. Trimming left V 0 bases short and J 4 bases short, with 15 bases between. As DNA, the CDR3 is TGTGCCAGCAGTTACTCGATTTTTGCAGGGTTCACTGAAGCTTTCTTT. Its protein is CASSYSIFAGFTEAFF.